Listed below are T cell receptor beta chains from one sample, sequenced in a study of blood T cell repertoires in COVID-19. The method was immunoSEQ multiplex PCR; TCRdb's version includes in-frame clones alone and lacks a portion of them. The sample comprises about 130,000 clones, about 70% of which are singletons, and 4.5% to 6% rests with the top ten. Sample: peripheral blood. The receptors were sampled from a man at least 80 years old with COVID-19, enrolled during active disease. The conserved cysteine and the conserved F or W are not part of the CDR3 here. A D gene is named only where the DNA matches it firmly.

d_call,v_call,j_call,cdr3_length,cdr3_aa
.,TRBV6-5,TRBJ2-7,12,ASSIQGWNYEQY
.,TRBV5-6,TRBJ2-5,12,ASDHLFGKETQY
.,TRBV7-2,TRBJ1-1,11,ASSLNQGLRAF
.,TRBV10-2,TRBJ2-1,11,ASRLDTYNEQF
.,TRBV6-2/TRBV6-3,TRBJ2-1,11,ASSYTRGNEQF
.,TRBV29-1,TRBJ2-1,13,SVVRERISYNEQF
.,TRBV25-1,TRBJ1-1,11,ASRSGGLTEAF
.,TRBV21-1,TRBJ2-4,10,ASSKAGEGWD
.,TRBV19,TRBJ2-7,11,ASSITGTYEQY
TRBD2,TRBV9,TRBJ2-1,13,ASTSMGGTYNEQF
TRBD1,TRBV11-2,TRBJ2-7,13,ASSLEWTGGYEQY
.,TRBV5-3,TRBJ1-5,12,ARSVDSDNQPQH
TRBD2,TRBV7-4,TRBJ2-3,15,ASSSPPGLAVTDTQY
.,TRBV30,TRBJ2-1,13,AWSVQGESRGMQF
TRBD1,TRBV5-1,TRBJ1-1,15,ASSYIPQGAGNTEAF
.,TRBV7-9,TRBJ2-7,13,ASSTGGSGSYEQY
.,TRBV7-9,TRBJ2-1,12,ASSLAGSYNEQF
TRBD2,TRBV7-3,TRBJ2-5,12,ASSLNGREETQY
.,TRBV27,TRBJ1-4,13,ASSSEGATNEKLF
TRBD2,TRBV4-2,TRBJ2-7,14,ASSQEWTSNSYEQY